This is a list of T cell receptor beta chains from one sample in a study of cytomegalovirus exposure and HLA in healthy donors. Sequencing was performed with immunoSEQ multiplex PCR; in TCRdb, only in-frame clones are kept and a portion is missing. The table has approximately 120,000 clones, 74% seen once. Input material: PBMCs. The receptor set was obtained from a woman in her 50s in good health and CMV-seropositive. Each CDR3 is given with its conserved first and last residue. The D gene is left open where the match is weak. Size values are once, few and many counts, or a class for expanded clones, and some rows have none.

clone_size d_call j_call v_call cdr3_aa cdr3_nt
. . TRBJ2-7 TRBV7-2 CASSLNVGQGSHEQYF TGTGCCAGCAGCTTAAACGTGGGTCAGGGGTCCCACGAGCAGTACTTC
. TRBD1 TRBJ2-7 TRBV11-2 CASSQDRGNYEQYF TGTGCCAGCAGCCAGGACAGGGGCAACTACGAGCAGTACTTC
. . TRBJ1-2 TRBV5-6 CASSLGYRAHYTF TGTGCCAGCAGCTTGGGATACAGAGCTCATTACACCTTC
. TRBD1 TRBJ1-5 TRBV2 CASSGGQGAYQPQHF TGTGCCAGCAGTGGGGGGCAGGGGGCATATCAGCCCCAGCATTTT
few . TRBJ2-7 TRBV20-1 CSARQGSEQYF TGCAGTGCTAGACAGGGGAGCGAGCAGTACTTC
. . TRBJ1-2 TRBV28 CASSHQKTSYGYTF TGTGCCAGCAGTCACCAGAAGACAAGCTATGGCTACACCTTC
. . TRBJ1-5 TRBV28 CASTLEGLGNQPQHF TGTGCCAGCACTTTGGAGGGGTTAGGCAATCAGCCCCAGCATTTT
few . TRBJ1-3 TRBV19 CASRAGFGNTIYF TGTGCCAGTAGAGCGGGATTTGGAAACACCATATATTTT
. TRBD1 TRBJ1-4 TRBV19 CASSVTGTGYEKLFF TGTGCCAGTAGTGTAACCGGGACAGGATATGAAAAACTGTTTTTT
. TRBD1 TRBJ1-4 TRBV6-5 CASSYSEGQGNEKLFF TGTGCCAGCAGTTACTCGGAGGGACAGGGGAATGAAAAACTGTTTTTT
. . TRBJ2-7 TRBV4-3 CASSQTSGSYEQYF TGCGCCAGCAGCCAAACATCGGGGTCCTACGAGCAGTACTTC
. TRBD1 TRBJ2-7 TRBV6-5 CASRSRTGFYEQYF TGTGCCAGCAGAAGCCGGACAGGGTTCTACGAGCAGTACTTC
few TRBD1 TRBJ2-7 TRBV7-2 CASSSGQTPYEQYF TGTGCCAGCAGCTCGGGACAGACTCCCTACGAGCAGTACTTC
. TRBD1 TRBJ2-7 TRBV11-2 CASSFQGVYEQYF TGTGCCAGCAGCTTCCAGGGGGTCTACGAGCAGTACTTC
once TRBD2 TRBJ2-7 TRBV28 CASSSTSGGRYEQYF TGTGCCAGCAGTTCTACTAGCGGAGGCCGCTACGAGCAGTACTTC
. . TRBJ1-6 TRBV5-1 CASSLAWGNSPLHF TGCGCCAGCAGCTTGGCTTGGGGCAACTCACCCCTCCACTTT
. . TRBJ2-7 TRBV10-3 CAISAGLHSYEQYF TGTGCCATCAGTGCAGGGTTGCATTCCTACGAGCAGTACTTC
. TRBD2 TRBJ2-2 TRBV5-1 CASRPGLAGTGELFF TGCGCCAGCAGGCCGGGACTAGCCGGCACCGGGGAGCTGTTTTTT
. . TRBJ1-4 TRBV15 CATSPLQINEKLFF TGTGCCACCAGCCCCCTACAGATAAATGAAAAACTGTTTTTT
once TRBD2 TRBJ2-1 TRBV9 CASSTLLAGLYNEQFF TGTGCCAGCAGCACATTACTAGCGGGGCTTTACAATGAGCAGTTCTTC
. . TRBJ1-6 TRBV30 CAWSQGGIHSPLHF TGTGCCTGGAGTCAGGGAGGGATCCATTCACCCCTCCACTTT
. . TRBJ2-5 TRBV7-8 CASSNQSTGRKTQYF TGTGCCAGCAGCAACCAATCGACAGGGAGGAAGACCCAGTACTTC
. TRBD2 TRBJ2-5 TRBV5-1 CASSGGLAGETQYF TGCGCCAGCAGCGGGGGACTAGCGGGTGAGACCCAGTACTTC
. TRBD2 TRBJ2-5 TRBV2 CADGRPNGGETQYF TGTGCAGATGGGCGTCCAAACGGGGGGGAGACCCAGTACTTC
few . TRBJ1-5 TRBV4-1 CASSQDRTVNQPQHF TGCGCCAGCAGCCAAGACCGGACAGTCAATCAGCCCCAGCATTTT
many . TRBJ1-2 TRBV28 CASSYPDPGFTF TGTGCCAGCAGTTACCCAGACCCCGGGTTCACCTTC
. TRBD2 TRBJ2-2 TRBV19 CASIGLAGGPLHFTGELFF TGTGCCAGTATTGGACTAGCGGGGGGGCCGCTACACTTCACCGGGGAGCTGTTTTTT
. TRBD1 TRBJ2-7 TRBV5-6 CASSHRDSLREQYF TGTGCCAGCAGCCATAGGGACAGCCTTAGGGAGCAGTACTTC
. TRBD2 TRBJ2-7 TRBV15 CATSRDRGGYTYEQYF TGTGCCACCAGCAGAGATCGGGGGGGATACACCTACGAGCAGTACTTC